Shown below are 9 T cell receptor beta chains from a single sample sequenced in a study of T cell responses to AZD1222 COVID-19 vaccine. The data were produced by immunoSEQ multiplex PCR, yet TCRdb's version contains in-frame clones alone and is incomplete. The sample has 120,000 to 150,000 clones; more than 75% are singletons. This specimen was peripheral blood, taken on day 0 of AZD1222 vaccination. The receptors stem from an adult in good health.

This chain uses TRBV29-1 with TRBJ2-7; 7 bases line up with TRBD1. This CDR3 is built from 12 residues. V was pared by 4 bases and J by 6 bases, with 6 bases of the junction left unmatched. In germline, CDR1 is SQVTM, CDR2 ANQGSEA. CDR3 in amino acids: CSVGLQGVEQYF. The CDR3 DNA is TGCAGCGTTGGGTTGCAGGGGGTCGAGCAGTACTTC.

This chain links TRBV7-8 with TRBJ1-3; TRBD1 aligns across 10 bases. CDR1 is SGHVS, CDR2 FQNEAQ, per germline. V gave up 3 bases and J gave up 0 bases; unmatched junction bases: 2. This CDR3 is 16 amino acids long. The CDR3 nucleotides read TGTGCCAGCAGCTTGACAGGGGGCCTCTCTGGAAACACCATATATTTT. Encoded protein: CASSLTGGLSGNTIYF.

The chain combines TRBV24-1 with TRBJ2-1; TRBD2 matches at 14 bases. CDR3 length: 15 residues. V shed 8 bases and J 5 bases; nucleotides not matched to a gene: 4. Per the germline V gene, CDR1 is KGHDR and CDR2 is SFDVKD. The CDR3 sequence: CATTAGLAGDNEQFF. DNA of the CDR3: TGTGCCACCACCGCGGGACTAGCGGGGGACAATGAGCAGTTCTTC.

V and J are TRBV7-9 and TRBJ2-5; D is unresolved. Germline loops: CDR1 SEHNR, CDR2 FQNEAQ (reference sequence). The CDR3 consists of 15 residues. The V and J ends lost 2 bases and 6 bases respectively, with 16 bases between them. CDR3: CASSLIPSAAKTQYF. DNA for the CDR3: TGTGCCAGCAGCTTAATCCCCAGCGCGGCGAAGACCCAGTACTTC.

The chain's CDR3 is CASSQGSGAVYEQYF. CDR3 DNA sequence: TGCGCCAGCAGCCAAGGAAGCGGAGCAGTCTACGAGCAGTACTTC. The rearrangement links TRBV4-3 to TRBJ2-7; maybe TRBD2 (5 bases). The CDR3 is made up of 15 amino acids. V was cut by 1 base and J by 3 bases, with 13 bases left in between. Germline-derived CDR1 and CDR2 are LGHNA and YSLEER.

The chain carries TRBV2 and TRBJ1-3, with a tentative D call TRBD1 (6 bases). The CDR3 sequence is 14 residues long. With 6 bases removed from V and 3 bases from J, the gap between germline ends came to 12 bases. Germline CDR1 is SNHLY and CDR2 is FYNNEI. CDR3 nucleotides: TGTGCCAGCAGAAAGGGGGACTTTGGAAACACCATATATTTT. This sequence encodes CASRKGDFGNTIYF.

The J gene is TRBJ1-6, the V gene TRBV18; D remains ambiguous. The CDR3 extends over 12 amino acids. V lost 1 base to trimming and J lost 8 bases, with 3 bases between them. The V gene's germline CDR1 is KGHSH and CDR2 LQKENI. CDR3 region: CASSPRDSPLHF. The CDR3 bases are TGTGCCAGCTCACCACGGGATTCACCCCTCCACTTT.

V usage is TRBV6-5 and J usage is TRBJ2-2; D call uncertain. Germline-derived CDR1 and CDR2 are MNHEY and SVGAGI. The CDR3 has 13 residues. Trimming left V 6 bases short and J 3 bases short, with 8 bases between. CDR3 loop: CASRPRYTGELFF. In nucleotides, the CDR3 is TGTGCCAGCAGACCTAGATACACCGGGGAGCTGTTTTTT.

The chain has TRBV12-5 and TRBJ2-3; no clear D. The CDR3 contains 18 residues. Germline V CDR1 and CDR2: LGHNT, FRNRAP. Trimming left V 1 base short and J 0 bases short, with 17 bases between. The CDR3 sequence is CASGLECRARSSTDTQYF. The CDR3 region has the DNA TGTGCTAGTGGTTTGGAGTGTCGGGCGCGTAGCAGCACAGATACGCAGTATTTT.